One and the same sample provided the 10 T cell receptor beta chains below, sequenced in a study of T cells in Graves' hyperthyroidism and ophthalmopathy (dated by TCRdb to the late 2010s). Libraries were constructed by multiplex PCR. The sample was run on an Illumina HiSeq 2000. The TCR beta CDR3 regions were amplified from RNA transcripts. The first round of RT-PCR for the TCR CDR3 was performed with the HTBI primer set and the Qiagen OneStep RT-PCR kit. TCRdb itself trimmed the public reads at Q25 with fastp, ran MiXCR and retained productive beta chains. Under each unique CDR3 protein, matching rows form one entry showing the most common genes and DNA. This sample gives roughly 500,000 distinct CDR3 sequences in total; less than 25% of them show up just once. Together, the top ten hold about 11% of the sample. The specimen sequenced was blood. The receptors derive from a woman in her 30s with Graves' ophthalmopathy.

This clonotype was observed many times. The V call is TRBV12-3 or TRBV12-4, the J call TRBJ1-1; tentatively, D is TRBD1 (6 bases). Trimming removed 1 base at V and 3 bases at J, with 9 bases between. The CDR3 runs to 14 residues. CDR3 bases: TGTGCCAGCAGTTTAGATCAGGGGTACACTGAAGCTTTCTTT. This encodes CASSLDQGYTEAFF.

In its sample, this clonotype was seen many times. The chain uses TRBV28 and TRBJ2-5; TRBD2 is a possible D gene (5 bases). Germline CDR1 MDHEN, CDR2 SYDVKM. CDR3 size: 14 residues. V lost 6 bases and J 4 bases, leaving 15 bases between the germline ends. The CDR3, as DNA: TGTGCCAGCAGAGATCAATTAAGCGGAGAGACCCAGTACTTC. This codes for CASRDQLSGETQYF.

This clonotype was seen many times. This sequence joins TRBV6-2 or TRBV6-3 and TRBJ2-7; D gene unclear. V lost 0 bases, J lost 3 bases, and 3 bases lay in between. The CDR3 totals 12 residues. Per the germline V gene, CDR1 is MNHEY and CDR2 is SVGEGT. CDR3 sequence reads: CASSYSVYEQYF. The CDR3 nucleotides read TGTGCCAGCAGTTACTCCGTCTACGAGCAGTACTTC.

This clonotype was found many times. The rearrangement links TRBV7-8 to TRBJ1-2, with D possibly matching TRBD1 (6 bases). Trimming cost V 5 bases and J 1 base, with 8 bases left between them. The CDR3 is 13 amino acids. Germline V gene lookup returns CDR1 SGHVS and CDR2 FQNEAQ. DNA of the CDR3: TGTGCCAGCAGCCGGGGACATAACTATGGCTACACCTTC. Its translation is CASSRGHNYGYTF.

This clonotype was recorded at least ten times. The gene calls are TRBV19 and TRBJ1-5, with 9 nucleotides matching TRBD1. CDR1 LNHDA and CDR2 SQIVND come from the germline V gene (reference sequence). This CDR3 is built from 15 residues. J lost 3 bases, V lost 7 bases, and 7 bases had no gene match. The CDR3 is CASTMGQGANQPQHF. CDR3 DNA: TGTGCCAGTACTATGGGACAGGGCGCCAATCAGCCCCAGCATTTT. Full variable domain (outside the CDR3, taken from reference TRBV19 and TRBJ1-5): DGGITQSPKYLFRKEGQNVTLSCEQNLNHDAMYWYRQDPGQGLRLIYYSQIVNDFQKGDIAEGYSVSREKKESFPLTVTSAQKNPTAFYLCASTMGQGANQPQHFGDGTRLSIL.

This clonotype was seen more than once but under ten times. J is TRBJ1-2 and V is TRBV2; no clear D. Germline V gene data show CDR1 as SNHLY and CDR2 as FYNNEI. Deletions cut 6 bases from V and 4 bases from J, with 6 bases between. This CDR3 region has 11 residues. CDR3 residues: CASRLGYGYTF. The CDR3 DNA sequence: TGTGCCAGCAGACTTGGCTATGGCTACACCTTC.

The sample holds many counts of this clonotype. V gene TRBV20-1 combines with J gene TRBJ1-2; D remains unclear. The CDR3 is 12 residues long. Germline-derived CDR1 and CDR2 are DFQATT and SNEGSKA (reference sequence). V dropped 0 bases and J dropped 3 bases, with 5 bases sitting between them. The DNA for the CDR3 is TGCAGTGCTAGAGATCTGGACTATGGCTACACCTTC. Protein product: CSARDLDYGYTF.

Comments on this clonotype: A much larger clone is a single base away; this may be a read error. The chain is built from TRBV20-1 and TRBJ2-7; tentatively, D is TRBD1 (6 bases). Germline assignment: CDR1 DFQATT and CDR2 SNEGSKA (reference sequence). The CDR3 is 15 residues long. CDR3 sequence (DNA): TGCAGTGCTACCCTAACCGACAGGTCCACCTACGAGCACTACTTC. Encoded protein: CSATLTDRSTYEHYF.

This clonotype has at least ten counts. The V and J genes are TRBV19 and TRBJ1-1; a possible D gene is TRBD1 (5 bases). The V and J ends lost 6 bases and 2 bases respectively, with 10 bases between them. The CDR3 has 13 amino acids. The V gene's germline CDR1 is LNHDA and CDR2 SQIVND (reference sequence). For the CDR3, the DNA is TGTGCCAGTAGCCTGACAGACAACACTGAAGCTTTCTTT. It yields the protein CASSLTDNTEAFF.

V is TRBV6-5 and J is TRBJ1-1; the D is unclear. Trimming took 0 bases from V and 8 from J, leaving 10 bases between them. This CDR3 comprises 13 residues. The germline CDR1 and CDR2 sequences are MNHEY and SVGAGI. This CDR3 is CASSYSGLREAFF. CDR3 DNA sequence: TGTGCCAGCAGTTACTCGGGTCTCAGGGAAGCTTTCTTT.